This T cell receptor beta chain derives from a study of technical replicates of blood from a few donors. The ends were cut back, 4 bases at V and 13 bases at J, with 16 bases in the middle. The CDR3 is 12 amino acids. The germline gives CDR1 SEHNR, CDR2 FQNEAQ (reference sequence). Some clones are missing from TCRdb's copy, which holds only in-frame ones; the method was immunoSEQ multiplex PCR. The sample has tens of thousands of clones; around 94% are singletons. This rearrangement joins TRBV7-9 to TRBJ1-2; maybe TRBD1 (6 bases). The receptor was derived from a human donor in good health. Material: T cells isolated from PBMCs. The CDR3 reads CASSSGQLLFTF. CDR3 sequence (DNA): TGTGCCAGCAGCTCTGGACAGCTCCTCTTCACCTTC.